Shown below are 14 T cell receptor beta chains from a single sample sequenced in a study of shared clonotypes between healthy human individuals. TCRdb's table, derived via immunoSEQ multiplex PCR, lists solely in-frame clones and lacks some. The sample comprises about 710,000 clones, roughly 72% of which are singletons, and around 2% rests with the top ten. Sequencing was done on a sample of memory CD4+ T cells sorted from blood. Subset here: CD45RA-negative fraction. The receptors were sampled from a woman between 25 and 40 years old in good health.

The chain combines TRBV7-2 with TRBJ1-2; D is uncertain. CDR1 and CDR2 (germline): SGHTA, FQGNSA. V lost 1 base, J lost 3 bases, and 21 bases lay in between. The CDR3 covers 18 residues. The chain's CDR3 is CASSLVNGFGRADYGYTF. The CDR3 DNA is TGTGCCAGCAGCTTAGTGAATGGCTTTGGGAGGGCGGACTATGGCTACACCTTC.

This clone was observed a handful of times. This chain connects TRBV10-1 to TRBJ1-3; 9 positions agree with TRBD1. V was pared by 6 bases and J by 0 bases, with 3 bases of the junction left unmatched. In germline, CDR1 is WNHNN, CDR2 SYGVQD (reference sequence). The CDR3 length is 15 residues. In DNA form, the CDR3 reads TGCGCCAGCAGACGGGACAGGGACTCTGGAAACACCATATATTTT. Encoded protein: CASRRDRDSGNTIYF.

The chain employs TRBV6-1 and TRBJ1-1; D unclear. This CDR3 has 13 amino acids. Germline V gene sequence: CDR1 MNHNS, CDR2 SASEGT. Trimming took 1 base from V and 3 from J, leaving 6 bases between them. CDR3 coding DNA: TGTGCCAGCAGTGAAGGACGGGACACTGAAGCTTTCTTT. The encoded protein is CASSEGRDTEAFF.

The chain joins TRBV2 to TRBJ1-4; a weak D match, TRBD1 (5 bases). The CDR3 is 13 residues long. CDR1 is SNHLY, CDR2 FYNNEI, per germline. V lost 4 bases, J lost 8 bases, and 11 bases lay in between. The CDR3 spells CASSGGNREKLFF. CDR3 nucleotide sequence: TGTGCCAGCAGTGGGGGGAATCGCGAAAAACTGTTTTTT.

V and J are TRBV7-9 and TRBJ1-1; D is ambiguous. V gave up 2 bases and J gave up 7 bases, with 11 bases separating them. CDR1 and CDR2 (germline): SEHNR, FQNEAQ (reference sequence). The CDR3 is 13 residues long. CDR3: CASSLFVVGEAFF. The CDR3, as DNA: TGTGCCAGCAGCTTATTCGTGGTCGGTGAAGCTTTCTTT.

This chain uses TRBV6-5 with TRBJ2-7; 7 nucleotides line up with TRBD2. The V gene's germline CDR1 is MNHEY and CDR2 SVGAGI. With 7 bases clipped from V and 3 bases from J, the junction kept 3 bases outside the gene matches. The CDR3 is 12 residues long. The chain's CDR3 is CASNTGGYEQYF. The CDR3 nucleotides read TGTGCCAGCAACACGGGGGGCTACGAGCAGTACTTC.

In this sample, this clone turned up a few times. The genes are TRBV6-5 and TRBJ1-1; D is unresolved. Germline CDR1 MNHEY, CDR2 SVGAGI. The CDR3 extends over 14 amino acids. Between the trimmed V and J ends, which lost 5 bases and 1 base, there was a span of 11 bases. Here the CDR3 reads CASSTLTGNTEAFF. CDR3 coding DNA: TGTGCCAGCAGTACCCTGACGGGGAACACTGAAGCTTTCTTT.

This chain joins TRBV5-1 and TRBJ2-1; D uncertain. CDR3 size: 12 residues. Per germline, CDR1 SGHRS and CDR2 YFSETQ. Trimming removed 2 bases at V and 9 bases at J, with 9 bases between. As DNA, the CDR3 is TGCGCCAGCAGCTTTGGTGACGGTGAGCAGTTCTTC. Translation: CASSFGDGEQFF.

CDR3 residues: CAWSVGGTPIQYF. CDR3 DNA sequence: TGTGCCTGGAGTGTAGGCGGGACCCCCATTCAGTACTTC. V is TRBV30 and J is TRBJ2-4; perhaps TRBD2 as D (6 bases). Trimming left V 0 bases short and J 9 bases short, with 12 bases between. This CDR3 has 13 amino acids. Germline assignment: CDR1 GTSNPN and CDR2 SVGIG (reference sequence).

The chain uses TRBV6-5 and TRBJ1-4; D is undetermined. Germline lookup yields CDR1 MNHEY and CDR2 SVGAGI. The CDR3 sequence is 12 residues long. Trimming took 6 bases from V and 11 from J, leaving 13 bases between them. CDR3 nucleotide sequence: TGTGCCAGCAGCCCCGCGGGCGGTAAACTGTTTTTT. It codes for CASSPAGGKLFF.

The CDR3 loop is CASSFPSGRAGQFF. The CDR3 bases are TGTGCCAGCAGTTTCCCTAGCGGGAGGGCCGGCCAGTTCTTC. V and J are TRBV27 and TRBJ2-1; 12 bases agree with TRBD2. CDR3 size: 14 residues. The trim removed 3 bases at V and 13 bases at J, leaving 7 bases unmatched. Germline-derived CDR1 and CDR2 are MNHEY and SMNVEV (reference sequence).

In its sample, this clone was seen a few times. The chain couples TRBV5-1 to TRBJ2-5; TRBD2 matches at 8 bases. The trim removed 6 bases at V and 8 bases at J, leaving 12 bases unmatched. Germline V lookup: CDR1 SGHRS, CDR2 YFSETQ. This CDR3 is 14 amino acids long. As DNA, the CDR3 is TGCGCCAGCAACGAACCGGGACTAGGAGGCACCCAGTACTTC. Its protein is CASNEPGLGGTQYF.

This clone was counted only a few times. V and J are TRBV30 and TRBJ1-5, with TRBD1 matching over 7 bases. With V trimmed by 4 bases and J by 4 bases, 7 bases remained unmatched. Germline values: CDR1 GTSNPN, CDR2 SVGIG (reference sequence). This CDR3 region has 14 residues. The CDR3 loop is CAWNDRVNNQPQHF. CDR3 DNA sequence: TGTGCCTGGAATGACAGGGTGAATAATCAGCCCCAGCATTTT.

This clone was seen once. The chain recombines TRBV4-2 with TRBJ2-7; tentatively, D is TRBD2 (5 bases). The CDR3 loop spans 14 amino acids. Germline V gene sequence: CDR1 LGHNA, CDR2 YNFKEQ. V lost 6 bases, J lost 4 bases, and 16 bases lay in between. For the CDR3, the DNA is TGTGCCAGCAGTGAACGGAGGACGGGGTACGAGCAGTACTTC. Translated: CASSERRTGYEQYF.